This T cell receptor beta chain was retrieved from a study of T cells after yellow fever vaccination. Whole-study results and caveats: Only a minor proportion of clonotypes was detected across both CD4 and CD8 compartments. Clones from primary vaccination mostly reappeared after the booster (less than 98% CD4, roughly 87% CD8).

They built TCR cDNA with 5'RACE template switching, a step that put in a universal primer site and UMIs. TCRdb passed the 5' RACE reads through MiXCR, listing each CDR3 protein once. This sample has tens of thousands of distinct CDR3 sequences, with 7.4% found just once. The CDR3 spans 14 residues. Germline V CDR1 and CDR2: LNHNV, YYDKDF (reference sequence). Trimming removed 0 bases from V and 7 bases from J, with 12 bases in between. This clonotype was counted ten times or more. Antigen: not known. This chain uses TRBV15 with TRBJ1-2; no firm D call. The sequence derives from a young man who received the YFV17D yellow fever vaccine. The source material was CD8+ T cells sorted from PBMCs, sampled 15 days after the yellow fever booster vaccination. CDR3 region: CATSREEPLGGYTF. CDR3 nucleotide sequence: TGTGCCACCAGCAGAGAGGAGCCCTTGGGTGGCTACACCTTC.